The 23 T cell receptor beta chains below come from one sample, sequenced in a study of blood T cells in healthy people across ages. The authors ran a second PCR of about 6 to 11 cycles using a sample-barcoded 5' primer and a J-beta primer mix. TCRdb re-called the 5' RACE reads through MiXCR, storing one row per CDR3 protein. The repertoire holds about 1.7 million distinct CDR3 sequences, with 28% as singletons. The specimen was blood. The receptors here all came from a woman in her twenties or thirties in good health.

The gene calls are TRBV11-2 and TRBJ2-7; D gene unclear. From germline, CDR1 is SGHAT and CDR2 FQNNGV. The CDR3 is made up of 14 amino acids. Trimming cost V 1 base and J 4 bases, with 11 bases left between them. Here the CDR3 reads CASSLVVTPYEQYF. Here the CDR3 DNA reads TGTGCCAGCAGCTTAGTAGTTACCCCGTACGAGCAGTACTTC.

This clonotype showed up many times. The chain joins TRBV2 to TRBJ2-7, with TRBD2 matching 11 bases. Germline-derived CDR1 and CDR2 are SNHLY and FYNNEI. CDR3 size: 15 residues. Trimming cost V 6 bases and J 4 bases; bases outside gene matches: 8. For the CDR3, the DNA is TGTGCCAGCAGGGACAGACTAGCGGGAAGATACGAGCAGTACTTC. Translating it yields CASRDRLAGRYEQYF.

The rearrangement uses TRBV2 and TRBJ2-7, with 11 nucleotides matching TRBD2. Germline CDR1 is SNHLY and CDR2 is FYNNEI. J lost 1 base, V lost 7 bases, and 3 bases had no gene match. The CDR3 covers 14 residues. The CDR3 loop is CASMLAGGSYEQYF. The CDR3, as DNA: TGTGCCAGCATGCTAGCGGGAGGTTCCTACGAGCAGTACTTC. The whole variable domain, remainder taken from reference TRBV2 and TRBJ2-7, is EPEVTQTPSHQVTQMGQEVILRCVPISNHLYFYWYRQILGQKVEFLVSFYNNEISEKSEIFDDQFSVERPDGSNFTLKIRSTKLEDSAMYFCASMLAGGSYEQYFGPGTRLTVT.

As regards this clonotype: A junction end diverges from the germline sequence, so it may reflect a read error. The rearrangement joins TRBV29-1 to TRBJ1-5; 10 bases are shared with TRBD1. CDR3 length: 14 residues. Per the germline V gene, CDR1 is SQVTM and CDR2 is ANQGSEA. The CDR3 sequence: CSGEVGQGNQPQHF. The CDR3 nucleotides read TGCAGCGGTGAAGTGGGACAGGGGAATCAGCCCCAGCATTTT.

This clonotype appeared many times. This sequence joins TRBV20-1 and TRBJ1-4; TRBD1 is a possible D gene (5 bases). V shed 3 bases and J shed 4 bases, with 9 bases lying between them. In germline, CDR1 is DFQATT, CDR2 SNEGSKA (reference sequence). This CDR3 has 13 residues. This chain's CDR3 is CSARGPINEKLFF. In DNA, the CDR3 is TGCAGTGCTAGGGGACCTATTAATGAAAAACTGTTTTTT.

This clonotype was observed a few times. V usage is TRBV5-1 and J usage is TRBJ2-7, with unresolved D. Trimming removed 5 bases from V and 3 bases from J, with 9 bases in between. The CDR3 sequence is 12 residues long. Germline V gives CDR1 SGHRS, CDR2 YFSETQ. The CDR3 DNA sequence: TGCGCCAGCAGTTACACAGACTACGAGCAGTACTTC. Translated, it gives CASSYTDYEQYF. The whole variable domain, filled in from reference TRBV5-1 and TRBJ2-7, reads KAGVTQTPRYLIKTRGQQVTLSCSPISGHRSVSWYQQTPGQGLQFLFEYFSETQRNKGNFPGRFSGRQFSNSRSEMNVSTLELGDSALYLCASSYTDYEQYFGPGTRLTVT.

The J gene is TRBJ2-3, the V gene TRBV24-1; D uncertain. The V gene's germline CDR1 is KGHDR and CDR2 SFDVKD. Trimming shortened V by 4 bases and J by 2 bases, and 6 bases separated the two germline ends. The CDR3 runs to 13 residues. CDR3 DNA sequence: TGTGCCACCAGTGACCGCAACACAGATACGCAGTATTTT. This gives the protein CATSDRNTDTQYF.

The count of this clonotype is one. The V and J genes are TRBV5-1 and TRBJ2-2; D is uncertain. The length of the CDR3 is 14 residues. The germline V gene has CDR1 SGHRS and CDR2 YFSETQ. Trimming pared 3 bases from V and 4 bases from J, leaving 10 bases between. CDR3 residues: CASSWATGTGELFF. The CDR3 nucleotides are TGCGCCAGCAGCTGGGCAACTGGCACCGGGGAGCTGTTTTTT.

The V gene is TRBV10-3, the J gene TRBJ1-2; 7 bases match TRBD1. Germline V gene lookup returns CDR1 ENHRY and CDR2 SYGVKD. This CDR3 spans 17 amino acids. The V segment lost 0 bases and the J segment 2 bases; nucleotides outside the gene matches: 9. CDR3 protein: CAISESPGGNSNYGYTF. The CDR3 DNA reads TGTGCCATCAGTGAGTCGCCAGGGGGGAATTCGAACTATGGCTACACCTTC.

The chain uses TRBV6-2 or TRBV6-3 and TRBJ2-5, with D unresolved. TRBJ2-7 matches the DNA end more closely, so the J call is doubtful. Germline CDR1 is MNHEY and CDR2 is SVGEGT. The length of the CDR3 is 14 residues. CDR3 nucleotide sequence: TGTGCCAGCAGTTACTCGAGGTTAACCTACGAGCAGTACTTC. It translates to CASSYSRLTYEQYF.

The table lists this clonotype with many counts. This chain links TRBV5-6 with TRBJ1-2, with 10 bases identical to TRBD1. V trimming: 0 bases; J trimming: 5 bases; junction bases outside the gene matches: 4. CDR3 length: 15 amino acids. The germline V gene encodes CDR1 SGHDT and CDR2 YYEEEE. The CDR3 protein is CASSLATGGGYGYTF. In DNA form, the CDR3 reads TGTGCCAGCAGCTTGGCGACAGGGGGCGGTTATGGCTACACCTTC.

The chain combines TRBV9 with TRBJ2-1; 7 bases agree with TRBD2. V trimming: 3 bases; J trimming: 7 bases; junction bases outside the gene matches: 10. CDR3 length: 15 residues. CDR1 is SGDLS and CDR2 is YYNGEE in the germline V gene. The CDR3 is CASSALAGEGNEQFF. Here the CDR3 DNA reads TGTGCCAGCAGCGCTCTGGCGGGAGAAGGAAATGAGCAGTTCTTC.

A few counts support this clonotype. This chain joins TRBV5-4 and TRBJ2-7; D call uncertain. The germline V gene has CDR1 SGHNT and CDR2 YYREEE (reference sequence). Between the trimmed V and J ends, which lost 3 bases and 1 base, there was a span of 11 bases. The length of the CDR3 is 14 residues. As DNA, the CDR3 is TGTGCCAGCAGCTCCAAGGTCGGATCCTACGAGCAGTACTTC. This gives the protein CASSSKVGSYEQYF.

The V and J genes are TRBV24-1 and TRBJ2-1; TRBD1 might be the D (5 bases). The CDR3 is 15 residues long. Germline loops: CDR1 KGHDR, CDR2 SFDVKD. The V end was cut by 6 bases, the J end by 6 bases, with 17 bases between. CDR3 DNA: TGTGCCACCAGTCCTCAGGGCGTCTCAGTCAATGAGCAGTTCTTC. Encoded protein: CATSPQGVSVNEQFF.

This clonotype was seen more than once but under ten times. The chain joins TRBV18 to TRBJ2-1; possible D gene TRBD1, 6 bases. Germline V gene data show CDR1 as KGHSH and CDR2 as LQKENI. The CDR3 totals 15 residues. The V end was cut by 4 bases, the J end by 9 bases, with 19 bases between. The CDR3 protein is CASSRLQGLEGEQFF. The DNA of the CDR3 is TGTGCCAGCTCACGACTACAGGGTCTCGAGGGTGAGCAGTTCTTC. Full variable domain (rest looked up from reference TRBV18 and TRBJ2-1): NAGVMQNPRHLVRRRGQEARLRCSPMKGHSHVYWYRQLPEEGLKFMVYLQKENIIDESGMPKERFSAEFPKEGPSILRIQQVVRGDSAAYFCASSRLQGLEGEQFFGPGTRLTVL.

This clonotype was detected ten times or more. The rearrangement links TRBV6-4 to TRBJ2-1; 7 bases align to TRBD1. CDR1 is MRHNA, CDR2 SNTAGT, per germline. V lost 6 bases and J lost 4; bases outside the gene matches: 3. This CDR3 has 13 amino acids. DNA of the CDR3: TGTGCCAGCAGACGGGACAGTTACAATGAGCAGTTCTTC. As protein: CASRRDSYNEQFF.

The chain employs TRBV27 and TRBJ2-7, with TRBD2 identical over 8 bases. Losses at the gene ends were 5 bases for V and 6 bases for J; bases not matched to a gene: 3. Per germline, CDR1 MNHEY and CDR2 SMNVEV (reference sequence). The CDR3 has 12 residues. As DNA, the CDR3 is TGTGCCAGCAGTGGGACTAGTCGCGAGCAGTACTTC. Translation: CASSGTSREQYF.

The chain uses TRBV5-1 and TRBJ2-1, with 10 positions matching TRBD2. J lost 0 bases, V lost 6 bases, and 9 bases had no gene match. This CDR3 contains 17 residues. Germline V gives CDR1 SGHRS, CDR2 YFSETQ. CDR3 amino acids: CASKPGLADRSYNEQFF. CDR3 bases: TGCGCCAGCAAGCCAGGACTAGCGGATCGCTCCTACAATGAGCAGTTCTTC.

V and J are TRBV2 and TRBJ1-2, with 7 bases that match TRBD1. CDR1 and CDR2 from the germline V gene are SNHLY and FYNNEI. The CDR3 loop spans 15 amino acids. V gave up 5 bases and J gave up 0 bases; unmatched junction bases: 6. Here the CDR3 reads CASSLQGRANYGYTF. CDR3 nucleotide sequence: TGTGCCAGCAGTTTACAGGGGAGAGCTAACTATGGCTACACCTTC.

The chain joins TRBV7-2 to TRBJ2-4; TRBD1 or TRBD2 may be the D gene (5 bases each). The J call could be wrong; TRBJ2-7 is a better fit for the DNA end. Germline-derived CDR1 and CDR2 are SGHTA and FQGNSA. The CDR3 contains 14 residues. The DNA for the CDR3 is TGTGCCAGCAGCTTAGGAGAGGGGAAGTACGAGCAGTACTTC. Translated: CASSLGEGKYEQYF.

The chain carries TRBV20-1 and TRBJ1-5, with 8 bases matching TRBD1. The J segment lost 1 base and the V segment lost 6 bases, leaving 5 bases of the junction unmatched. CDR3 length: 14 amino acids. Germline CDR1 is DFQATT and CDR2 is SNEGSKA (reference sequence). DNA of the CDR3: TGCAGTGCAGTCCGGGACAGGAGCAATCAGCCCCAGCATTTT. Its protein is CSAVRDRSNQPQHF.

Of note for this clonotype: A junction boundary mismatches the germline segment, possibly from a read error. The chain carries TRBV5-1 and TRBJ2-5; D ambiguous. The CDR3 has 11 amino acids. Germline CDR1 and CDR2: SGHRS and YFSETQ. The CDR3 nucleotides are TGCGCCAGCAACTTTCGTCCCGAGCAGTATTTC. It translates to CASNFRPEQYF.

This chain connects TRBV5-1 to TRBJ2-5, with TRBD2 as a possible D gene (6 bases). CDR3 length: 14 amino acids. CDR1 is SGHRS, CDR2 YFSETQ, per germline. The ends were cut back, 3 bases at V and 7 bases at J, with 16 bases in the middle. In DNA, the CDR3 is TGCGCCAGCAGCTCGGACTTCGCCGGGGGGACCCAGTACTTC. This codes for CASSSDFAGGTQYF.